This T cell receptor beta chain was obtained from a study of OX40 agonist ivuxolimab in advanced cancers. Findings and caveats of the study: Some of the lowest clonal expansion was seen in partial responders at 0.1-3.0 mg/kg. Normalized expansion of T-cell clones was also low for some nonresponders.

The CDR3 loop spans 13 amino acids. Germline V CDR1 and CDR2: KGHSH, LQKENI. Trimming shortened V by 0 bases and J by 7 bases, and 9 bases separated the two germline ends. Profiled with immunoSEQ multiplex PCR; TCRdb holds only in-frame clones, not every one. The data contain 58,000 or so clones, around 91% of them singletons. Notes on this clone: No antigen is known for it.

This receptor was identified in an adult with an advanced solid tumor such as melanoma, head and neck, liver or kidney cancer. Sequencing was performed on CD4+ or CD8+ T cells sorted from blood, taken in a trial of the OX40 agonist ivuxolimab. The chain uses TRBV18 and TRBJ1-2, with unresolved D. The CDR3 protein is CASSPPIAVGYTF. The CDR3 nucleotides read TGTGCCAGCTCACCACCGATTGCGGTTGGCTACACCTTC. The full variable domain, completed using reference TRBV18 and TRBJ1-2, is NAGVMQNPRHLVRRRGQEARLRCSPMKGHSHVYWYRQLPEEGLKFMVYLQKENIIDESGMPKERFSAEFPKEGPSILRIQQVVRGDSAAYFCASSPPIAVGYTFGSGTRLTVV.